This T cell receptor beta chain was observed in a study of response to subunit inactivated influenza vaccine. Overall study findings and caveats: Every seasonal influenza vaccination brings in few new T cells, the authors suggested.

From the RT-PCR reads, TCRdb called clonotypes with MiXCR, one entry per CDR3 protein. The data hold about 700,000 distinct CDR3 sequences, with about 14% observed a single time. This clonotype was counted at least ten times. What it binds is unknown. Trimming cost V 2 bases and J 1 base; bases outside gene matches: 0. Germline loops: CDR1 SGDLS, CDR2 YYNGEE. The CDR3 covers 15 residues. The clonotype originates from a man between 50 and 59 years old who received an inactivated influenza vaccine. This material consisted of PBMCs from blood, taken around 15 days before vaccination. The chain couples TRBV9 to TRBJ2-1; 10 bases are shared with TRBD2. CDR3 DNA sequence: TGTGCCAGCAGCGTGACTAGCGGGTCCTACAATGAGCAGTTCTTC. This translates into CASSVTSGSYNEQFF.